A single sample gave rise to the 6 T cell receptor beta chains below, sequenced in a study of Ad26.COV2.S vaccination and SARS-CoV-2 variants. Treatment denoted: 15 to 20 received Ad26.COV2.S at low or high dose, single or two shots; 5 received placebo; per-sample allocation not given. Sampling happened 63 days after the first vaccine or placebo injection. Libraries were prepared by immunoSEQ multiplex PCR; TCRdb keeps only in-frame clonotypes and omits some of them. The sample has under 500,000 clones; about nine tenths are singletons. Sequences were derived from peripheral blood, sampled in a trial of Ad26.COV2.S vaccine versus placebo. Receptors were obtained from a person between 18 and 59 years old who received the Ad26.COV2.S COVID-19 vaccine or a placebo.

This clone was seen a handful of times. This chain connects TRBV7-8 to TRBJ2-2; D may be TRBD1 (6 bases). This CDR3 spans 15 amino acids. Germline CDR1 reads SGHVS; CDR2 reads FQNEAQ. With 5 bases removed from V and 4 bases from J, the gap between germline ends came to 14 bases. The DNA of the CDR3 is TGTGCCAGCAGCGGGTCGGACAGACCCACCGGGGAGCTGTTTTTT. This sequence encodes CASSGSDRPTGELFF.

Points on this clone: The identical CDR3 is also encoded by other nucleotide sequences in the sample. The chain links TRBV7-9 to TRBJ1-1; D remains unclear. V lost 1 base and J 5 bases, leaving 8 bases between the germline ends. The CDR3 extends over 13 amino acids. Germline V gene lookup returns CDR1 SEHNR and CDR2 FQNEAQ (reference sequence). This chain's CDR3 is CASSLGAGTEAFF. In DNA form, the CDR3 reads TGTGCCAGCAGCTTAGGGGCCGGTACTGAAGCTTTCTTT. The full variable domain, completed using reference TRBV7-9 and TRBJ1-1, is DTGVSQNPRHKITKRGQNVTFRCDPISEHNRLYWYRQTLGQGPEFLTYFQNEAQLEKSRLLSDRFSAERPKGSFSTLEIQRTEQGDSAMYLCASSLGAGTEAFFGQGTRLTVV.

V usage is TRBV10-3 and J usage is TRBJ2-3; 8 bases match TRBD1. V shed 5 bases, J shed 2 bases, and the junction held 6 bases outside the gene matches. Germline V CDR1 and CDR2: ENHRY, SYGVKD. This CDR3 contains 15 residues. CDR3 nucleotides: TGTGCCATCAGTAACGGACAGGGCTACACAGATACGCAGTATTTT. Protein sequence: CAISNGQGYTDTQYF.

This clone has a handful of counts. The rearrangement uses TRBV3-1 (or the pseudogene TRBV3-2) and TRBJ2-2; 9 bases match TRBD2. After removal of 4 bases from V and 5 bases from J, the junction contained 11 bases not matched to a gene. Germline-derived CDR1 and CDR2 are LGHDT and YNNKEL (reference sequence). The CDR3 loop spans 17 amino acids. The CDR3 sequence: CASSPHLAGVPTGELFF. CDR3 coding DNA: TGTGCCAGCAGCCCGCACTTAGCGGGGGTCCCAACCGGGGAGCTGTTTTTT.

V gene TRBV7-2 combines with J gene TRBJ2-1; possibly TRBD1 or TRBD2 for D (5 bases each). This CDR3 contains 15 residues. Trimming removed 3 bases from V and 8 bases from J, with 17 bases in between. Germline V lookup: CDR1 SGHTA, CDR2 FQGNSA. The CDR3 DNA sequence: TGTGCCAGCAGCTTCCCAGGGCTAGCCCCCGATGAGCAGTTCTTC. This translates into CASSFPGLAPDEQFF. Complete variable domain (other parts from reference TRBV7-2 and TRBJ2-1): GAGVSQSPSNKVTEKGKDVELRCDPISGHTALYWYRQSLGQGLEFLIYFQGNSAPDKSGLPSDRFSAERTGGSVSTLTIQRTQQEDSAVYLCASSFPGLAPDEQFFGPGTRLTVL.

This clone was observed a single time. The chain joins TRBV6-6 to TRBJ1-5; D ambiguous. The CDR3 is 14 amino acids. The germline V gene has CDR1 MNHNY and CDR2 SVGAGI (reference sequence). Trimming stripped 1 base from V and 2 bases from J, with 6 bases between. The CDR3 bases are TGTGCCAGCAGTTACTGGCAGGGCAATCAGCCCCAGCATTTT. Residues: CASSYWQGNQPQHF.